One sample yielded the 7 T cell receptor beta chains listed below, sequenced in a study of identical twins. TCRdb itself ran the 5' RACE reads through MiXCR, one entry per CDR3 protein. The table records about 1.7 million distinct CDR3 sequences, more than 30% of them present only once. Material: cord blood. These receptors all come from a newborn girl in good health.

This clonotype has just one count. The V call is TRBV24-1, the J call TRBJ2-1; 11 bases map to TRBD2. Germline V gene sequence: CDR1 KGHDR, CDR2 SFDVKD. The CDR3 sequence is 13 residues long. The CDR3 region has the DNA TGTGCGCTGGGTAGCGGGAGGGCAAATGAGCAGTTCTTC. Its protein is CALGSGRANEQFF.

This clonotype was seen more than once but under ten times. V is TRBV2 and J is TRBJ1-2; D gene unclear. Germline CDR1 is SNHLY and CDR2 is FYNNEI. Trimming took 7 bases from V and 2 from J, leaving 8 bases between them. The CDR3 is 12 amino acids. The CDR3 DNA reads as TGTGCCAGCATTACATCAAACTATGGCTACACCTTC. Residues: CASITSNYGYTF. The full variable domain, completed using reference TRBV2 and TRBJ1-2, is EPEVTQTPSHQVTQMGQEVILRCVPISNHLYFYWYRQILGQKVEFLVSFYNNEISEKSEIFDDQFSVERPDGSNFTLKIRSTKLEDSAMYFCASITSNYGYTFGSGTRLTVV.

The rearrangement links TRBV29-1 to TRBJ2-1; 9 bases align to TRBD2. The J segment lost 13 bases and the V segment lost 6 bases, leaving 13 bases of the junction unmatched. CDR3 length equals 13 residues. Germline V lookup: CDR1 SQVTM, CDR2 ANQGSEA. In nucleotides, the CDR3 is TGCAGCGTGGACCCGGGGAGCGGGGGGACCCAGTTCTTC. Its translation is CSVDPGSGGTQFF.

The chain combines TRBV5-1 with TRBJ1-1; a possible D gene is TRBD1 (5 bases). The CDR3 is made up of 14 amino acids. The V end was cut by 1 base, the J end by 4 bases, with 11 bases between. Per the germline V gene, CDR1 is SGHRS and CDR2 is YFSETQ. CDR3 in DNA: TGCGCCAGCAGCTTGCCAGGGTCGGCCACTGAAGCTTTCTTT. Amino acids: CASSLPGSATEAFF.

This clonotype was picked up a small number of times. The chain uses TRBV10-3 and TRBJ1-2; D remains unclear. The CDR3 loop spans 14 amino acids. V was clipped by 2 bases and J by 4 bases, with 11 bases between them. Germline lookup yields CDR1 ENHRY and CDR2 SYGVKD. The CDR3 here is CAISEGMRGYGYTF. The CDR3 nucleotides read TGTGCCATCAGTGAGGGAATGCGCGGCTATGGCTACACCTTC.

The chain employs TRBV14 and TRBJ2-6; possibly TRBD1 or TRBD2 for D (5 bases each). V shed 4 bases and J shed 0 bases, with 16 bases lying between them. The CDR3 consists of 18 residues. Germline V gene data show CDR1 as SGHDN and CDR2 as FVKESK. The CDR3 sequence: CASSLRDLRHSGANVLTF. The CDR3 DNA is TGTGCCAGCAGCCTCAGGGACCTACGACACTCTGGGGCCAACGTCCTGACTTTC.

This clonotype has just a few counts. V usage is TRBV29-1 and J usage is TRBJ1-2; D possibly corresponds to TRBD1 (5 bases). The germline CDR1 and CDR2 sequences are SQVTM and ANQGSEA. V dropped 3 bases and J dropped 4 bases, with 9 bases sitting between them. The CDR3 consists of 12 residues. The chain's CDR3 is CSVDQGLYGYTF. The CDR3 coding sequence is TGCAGCGTTGATCAGGGACTCTATGGCTACACCTTC. The variable domain in full, completed from reference TRBV29-1 and TRBJ1-2, reads SAVISQKPSRDICQRGTSLTIQCQVDSQVTMMFWYRQQPGQSLTLIATANQGSEATYESGFVIDKFPISRPNLTFSTLTVSNMSPEDSSIYLCSVDQGLYGYTFGSGTRLTVV.